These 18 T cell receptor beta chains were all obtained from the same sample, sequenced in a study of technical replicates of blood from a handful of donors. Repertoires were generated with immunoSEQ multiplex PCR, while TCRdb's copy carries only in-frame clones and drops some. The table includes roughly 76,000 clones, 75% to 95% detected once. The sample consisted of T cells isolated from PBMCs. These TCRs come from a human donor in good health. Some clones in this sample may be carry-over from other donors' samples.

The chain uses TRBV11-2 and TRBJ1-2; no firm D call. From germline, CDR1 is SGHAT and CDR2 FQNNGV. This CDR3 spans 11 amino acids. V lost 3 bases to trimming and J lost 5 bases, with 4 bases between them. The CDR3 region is CASSFMYGYTF. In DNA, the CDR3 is TGTGCCAGCAGCTTCATGTATGGCTACACCTTC. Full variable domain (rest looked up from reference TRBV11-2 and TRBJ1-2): EAGVAQSPRYKIIEKRQSVAFWCNPISGHATLYWYQQILGQGPKLLIQFQNNGVVDDSQLPKDRFSAERLKGVDSTLKIQPAKLEDSAVYLCASSFMYGYTFGSGTRLTVV.

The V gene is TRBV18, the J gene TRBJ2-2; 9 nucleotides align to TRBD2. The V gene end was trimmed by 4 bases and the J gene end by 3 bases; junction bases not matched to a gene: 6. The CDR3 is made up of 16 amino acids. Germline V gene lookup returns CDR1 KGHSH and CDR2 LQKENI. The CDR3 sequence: CASSLAGALDTGELFF. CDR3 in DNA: TGTGCCAGCTCACTAGCGGGAGCCCTAGACACCGGGGAGCTGTTTTTT.

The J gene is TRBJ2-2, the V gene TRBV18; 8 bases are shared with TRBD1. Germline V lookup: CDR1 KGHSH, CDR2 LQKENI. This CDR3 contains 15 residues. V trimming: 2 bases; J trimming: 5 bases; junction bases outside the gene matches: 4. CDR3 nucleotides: TGTGCCAGCTCACCAACATACAGGGGGACCGGGGAGCTGTTTTTT. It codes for CASSPTYRGTGELFF.

Here the CDR3 DNA reads TGTGCCAGCAGCTTGACAGGTATGACTGGGGCCAACGTCCTGACTTTC. It translates to CASSLTGMTGANVLTF. The chain combines TRBV5-4 with TRBJ2-6, with D maybe TRBD1 (5 bases). The V gene's germline CDR1 is SGHNT and CDR2 YYREEE (reference sequence). The CDR3 runs 16 residues. Between the trimmed V and J ends, which lost 1 base and 2 bases, there was a span of 10 bases. The full variable domain, with the rest looked up from reference TRBV5-4 and TRBJ2-6, is ETGVTQSPTHLIKTRGQQVTLRCSSQSGHNTVSWYQQALGQGPQFIFQYYREEENGRGNFPPRFSGLQFPNYSSELNVNALELDDSALYLCASSLTGMTGANVLTFGAGSRLTVL.

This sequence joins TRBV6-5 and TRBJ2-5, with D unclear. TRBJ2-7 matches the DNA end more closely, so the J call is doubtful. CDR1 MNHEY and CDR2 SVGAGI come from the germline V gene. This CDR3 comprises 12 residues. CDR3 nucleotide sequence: TGTGCCAGCAGTTCCAATTTCCACGAGCAGTACTTC. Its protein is CASSSNFHEQYF.

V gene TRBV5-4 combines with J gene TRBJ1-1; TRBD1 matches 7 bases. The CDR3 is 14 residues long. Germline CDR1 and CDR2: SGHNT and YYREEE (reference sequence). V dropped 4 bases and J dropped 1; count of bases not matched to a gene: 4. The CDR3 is CASSRGQPNTEAFF. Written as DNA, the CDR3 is TGTGCCAGCAGCCGGGGACAGCCGAACACTGAAGCTTTCTTT.

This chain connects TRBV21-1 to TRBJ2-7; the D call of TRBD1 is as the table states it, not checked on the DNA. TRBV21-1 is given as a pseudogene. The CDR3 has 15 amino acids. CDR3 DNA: TGTGCCAGCAGCAAACGGGACAGGGAAGCCTACGAGCAGTACTTC. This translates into CASSKRDREAYEQYF.

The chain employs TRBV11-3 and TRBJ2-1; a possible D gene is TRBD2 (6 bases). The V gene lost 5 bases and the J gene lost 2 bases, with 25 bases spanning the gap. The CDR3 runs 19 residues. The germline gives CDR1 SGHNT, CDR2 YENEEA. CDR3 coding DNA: TGTGCCAGCAGCAACCCTCCGGAGGGGAGAACGTTCCCCTACAATGAGCAGTTCTTC. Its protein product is CASSNPPEGRTFPYNEQFF.

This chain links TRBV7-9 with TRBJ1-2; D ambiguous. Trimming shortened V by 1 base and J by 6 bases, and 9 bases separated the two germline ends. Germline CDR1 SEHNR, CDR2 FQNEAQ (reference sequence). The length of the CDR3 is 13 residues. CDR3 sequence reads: CASSLGAANGYTF. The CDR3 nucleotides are TGTGCCAGCAGCTTAGGGGCTGCTAATGGCTACACCTTC.

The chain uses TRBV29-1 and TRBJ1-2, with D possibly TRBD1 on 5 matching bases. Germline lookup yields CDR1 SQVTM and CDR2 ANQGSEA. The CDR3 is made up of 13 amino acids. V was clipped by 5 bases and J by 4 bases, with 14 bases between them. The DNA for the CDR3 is TGCAGCGTTAGGGGAAGTGTTAGCTATGGCTACACCTTC. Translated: CSVRGSVSYGYTF. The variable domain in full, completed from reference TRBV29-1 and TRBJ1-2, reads SAVISQKPSRDICQRGTSLTIQCQVDSQVTMMFWYRQQPGQSLTLIATANQGSEATYESGFVIDKFPISRPNLTFSTLTVSNMSPEDSSIYLCSVRGSVSYGYTFGSGTRLTVV.

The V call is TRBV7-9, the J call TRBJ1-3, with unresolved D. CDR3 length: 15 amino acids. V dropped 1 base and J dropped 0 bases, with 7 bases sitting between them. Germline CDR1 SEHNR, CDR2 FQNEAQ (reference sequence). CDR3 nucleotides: TGTGCCAGCAGCTTAGGTCGGAGCTCTGGAAACACCATATATTTT. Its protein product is CASSLGRSSGNTIYF. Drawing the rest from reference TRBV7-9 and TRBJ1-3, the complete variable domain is DTGVSQNPRHKITKRGQNVTFRCDPISEHNRLYWYRQTLGQGPEFLTYFQNEAQLEKSRLLSDRFSAERPKGSFSTLEIQRTEQGDSAMYLCASSLGRSSGNTIYFGEGSWLTVV.

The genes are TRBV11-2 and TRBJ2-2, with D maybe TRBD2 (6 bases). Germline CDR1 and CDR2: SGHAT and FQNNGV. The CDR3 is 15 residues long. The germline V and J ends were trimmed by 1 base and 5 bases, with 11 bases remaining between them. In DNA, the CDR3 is TGTGCCAGCAGCTTAGGGGGCGGGGCGACCGGGGAGCTGTTTTTT. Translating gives CASSLGGGATGELFF.

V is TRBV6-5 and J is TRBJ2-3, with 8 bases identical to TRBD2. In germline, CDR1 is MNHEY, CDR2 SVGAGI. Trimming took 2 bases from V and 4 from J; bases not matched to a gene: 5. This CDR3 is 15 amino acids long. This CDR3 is CASSYGTSLADTQYF. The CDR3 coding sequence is TGTGCCAGCAGTTACGGGACTAGTCTGGCAGATACGCAGTATTTT.

DNA of the CDR3: TGTGCCAGCAGTTTGGGCCCACTTCCCTACGAGCAGTACTTC. Translating it yields CASSLGPLPYEQYF. This sequence joins TRBV28 and TRBJ2-7; D call uncertain. The germline V and J ends were trimmed by 3 bases and 2 bases, with 11 bases remaining between them. There are 14 residues in the CDR3. CDR1 is MDHEN, CDR2 SYDVKM, per germline. Drawing the rest from reference TRBV28 and TRBJ2-7, the complete variable domain is DVKVTQSSRYLVKRTGEKVFLECVQDMDHENMFWYRQDPGLGLRLIYFSYDVKMKEKGDIPEGYSVSREKKERFSLILESASTNQTSMYLCASSLGPLPYEQYFGPGTRLTVT.

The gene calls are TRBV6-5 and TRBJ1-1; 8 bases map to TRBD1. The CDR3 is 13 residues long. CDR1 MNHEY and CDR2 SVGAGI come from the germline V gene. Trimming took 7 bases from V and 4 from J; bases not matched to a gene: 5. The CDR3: CASTRQGITEAFF. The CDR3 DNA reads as TGTGCCAGCACTAGACAGGGGATCACTGAAGCTTTCTTT.

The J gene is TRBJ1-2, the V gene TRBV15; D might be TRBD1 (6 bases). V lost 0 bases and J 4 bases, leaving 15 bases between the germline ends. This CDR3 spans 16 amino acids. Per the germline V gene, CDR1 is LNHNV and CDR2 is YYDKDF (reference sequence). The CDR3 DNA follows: TGTGCCACCAGCAGAGATATGGGGGCCCGGGGCTATGGCTACACCTTC. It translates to CATSRDMGARGYGYTF.

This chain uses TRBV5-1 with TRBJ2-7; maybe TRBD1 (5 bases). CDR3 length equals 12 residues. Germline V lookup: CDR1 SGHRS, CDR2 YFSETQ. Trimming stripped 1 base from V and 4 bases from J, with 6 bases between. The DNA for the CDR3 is TGCGCCAGCAGCTTGAGGGGTTACGAGCAGTACTTC. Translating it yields CASSLRGYEQYF.

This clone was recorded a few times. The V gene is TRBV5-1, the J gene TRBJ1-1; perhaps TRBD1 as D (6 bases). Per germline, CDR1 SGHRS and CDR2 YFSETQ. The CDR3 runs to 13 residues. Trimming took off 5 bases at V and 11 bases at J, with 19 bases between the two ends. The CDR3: CASRQTGDLAAFF. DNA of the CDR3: TGCGCCAGCAGGCAGACAGGAGATCTTGCGGCTTTCTTT.